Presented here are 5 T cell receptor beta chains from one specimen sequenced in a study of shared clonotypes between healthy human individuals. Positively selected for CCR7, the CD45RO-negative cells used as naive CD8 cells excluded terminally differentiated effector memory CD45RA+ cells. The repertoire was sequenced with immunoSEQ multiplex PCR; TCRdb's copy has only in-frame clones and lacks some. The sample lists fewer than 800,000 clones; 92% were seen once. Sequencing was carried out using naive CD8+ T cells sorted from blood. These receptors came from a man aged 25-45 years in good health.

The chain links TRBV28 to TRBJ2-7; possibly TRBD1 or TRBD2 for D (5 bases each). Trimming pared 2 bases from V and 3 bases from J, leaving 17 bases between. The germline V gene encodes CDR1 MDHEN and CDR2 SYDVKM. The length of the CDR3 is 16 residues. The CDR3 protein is CASSLAAVGDLYEQYF. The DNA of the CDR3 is TGTGCCAGCAGTTTAGCGGCCGTCGGGGACCTCTACGAGCAGTACTTC. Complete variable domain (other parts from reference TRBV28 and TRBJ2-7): DVKVTQSSRYLVKRTGEKVFLECVQDMDHENMFWYRQDPGLGLRLIYFSYDVKMKEKGDIPEGYSVSREKKERFSLILESASTNQTSMYLCASSLAAVGDLYEQYFGPGTRLTVT.

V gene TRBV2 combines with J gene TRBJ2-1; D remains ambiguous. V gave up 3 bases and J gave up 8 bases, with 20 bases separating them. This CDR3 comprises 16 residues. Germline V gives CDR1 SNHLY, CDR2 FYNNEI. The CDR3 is CASSDVGQVAVDEQFF. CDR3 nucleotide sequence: TGTGCCAGCAGTGATGTTGGTCAGGTCGCGGTCGATGAGCAGTTCTTC. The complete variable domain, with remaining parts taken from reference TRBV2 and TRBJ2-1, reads EPEVTQTPSHQVTQMGQEVILRCVPISNHLYFYWYRQILGQKVEFLVSFYNNEISEKSEIFDDQFSVERPDGSNFTLKIRSTKLEDSAMYFCASSDVGQVAVDEQFFGPGTRLTVL.

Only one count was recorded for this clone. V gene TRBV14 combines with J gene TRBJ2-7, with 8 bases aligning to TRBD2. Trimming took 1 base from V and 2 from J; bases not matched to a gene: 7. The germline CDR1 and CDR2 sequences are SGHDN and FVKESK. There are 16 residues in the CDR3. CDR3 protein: CASSQAGSGRAYEQYF. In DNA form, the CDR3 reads TGTGCCAGCAGCCAAGCGGGGAGCGGGAGAGCCTACGAGCAGTACTTC.

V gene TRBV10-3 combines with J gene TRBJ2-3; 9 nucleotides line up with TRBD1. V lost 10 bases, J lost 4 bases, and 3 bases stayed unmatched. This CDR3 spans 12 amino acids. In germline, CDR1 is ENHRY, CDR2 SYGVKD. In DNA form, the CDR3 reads TGTGCCACCTGGACAGGGGCAGATACGCAGTATTTT. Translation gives CATWTGADTQYF.

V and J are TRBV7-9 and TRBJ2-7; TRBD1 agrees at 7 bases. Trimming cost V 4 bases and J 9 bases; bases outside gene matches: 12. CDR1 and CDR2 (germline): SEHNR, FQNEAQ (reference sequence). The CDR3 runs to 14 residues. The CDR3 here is CASSSGQSPIRQYF. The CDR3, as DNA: TGTGCCAGCAGCTCGGGACAGTCCCCTATAAGGCAGTACTTC.